A selection of T cell receptor beta chains follows, all from one sample in a study of blood T cell repertoires in COVID-19. The assay was immunoSEQ multiplex PCR, and TCRdb's table has in-frame clones only and misses some. In the table there are tens of thousands of clones, roughly 85% of which are singletons. Source material: peripheral blood. The source of these receptors is a human donor in a cohort sampled during active COVID-19. The donor label of this sample is uncertain. CDR3s include the opening cysteine and the closing phenylalanine or tryptophan. The order of the fields is V gene, D gene, clone size, J gene, CDR3 protein, CDR3 DNA. D genes are given only for firm matches. A clone size is listed for some rows: how often the clone was seen (once, few, many), or a class if it is expanded.

>TRBV19|TRBD1|NA|TRBJ1-2
CASSFTGGGYTF
TGTGCCAGTTCTTTTACAGGGGGTGGCTACACCTTC
>TRBV7-9|TRBD1|NA|TRBJ1-6
CASSLEGTGNSPLHF
TGTGCCAGCAGCTTAGAGGGGACAGGGAATTCACCCCTCCACTTT
>TRBV3-1/TRBV3-2|TRBD1|few|TRBJ2-5
CASRKEGARYQETQYF
TGTGCCAGCAGGAAAGAGGGGGCCCGTTACCAAGAGACCCAGTACTTC
>TRBV6-6|NA|NA|TRBJ1-3
CASGSGVGNTIYF
TGTGCCAGCGGATCAGGGGTCGGAAACACCATATATTTT
>TRBV9|TRBD1|NA|TRBJ1-2
CASSLPGQGGGYTF
TGTGCCAGCAGCCTTCCCGGACAGGGTGGAGGCTACACCTTC
>TRBV6-2/TRBV6-3|NA|NA|TRBJ2-3
CASSYSSTGTDTQYF
TGTGCCAGCAGTTACTCGAGCACAGGGACAGATACGCAGTATTTT
>TRBV7-9|TRBD1|NA|TRBJ1-5
CASSLGTGYQPQHF
TGTGCCAGCAGCTTAGGGACAGGATATCAGCCCCAGCATTTT
>TRBV7-3|TRBD1|NA|TRBJ2-3
CASSSTGATSTDTQYF
TGTGCCAGCAGCTCCACAGGGGCTACTAGCACAGATACGCAGTATTTT
>TRBV6-5|NA|NA|TRBJ1-2
CASSQQGSGYTF
TGTGCCAGCAGCCAACAGGGATCTGGCTACACCTTC
>TRBV12-5|NA|few|TRBJ2-7
CASGSQGGQNYEQYF
TGTGCTAGTGGTTCTCAGGGGGGCCAAAACTACGAGCAGTACTTC
>TRBV7-2|TRBD1|NA|TRBJ1-1
CASSSAQGGTEAFF
TGTGCCAGCAGCTCTGCCCAGGGGGGCACTGAAGCTTTCTTT
>TRBV18|NA|once|TRBJ2-7
CASSQGTSSYEQYF
TGTGCCAGCTCCCAGGGGACATCTAGCTACGAGCAGTACTTC
>TRBV20-1|NA|NA|TRBJ1-1
CSTCLRAFF
TGCAGTACGTGCCTCAGGGCTTTCTTT
>TRBV3-1/TRBV3-2|NA|NA|TRBJ1-1
CASSQGGNTEAFF
TGTGCCAGCAGCCAGGGGGGGAACACTGAAGCTTTCTTT
>TRBV14|NA|NA|TRBJ1-2
CASSQEQSYYGYTF
TGTGCCAGCAGCCAAGAACAGAGCTACTATGGCTACACCTTC
>TRBV28|TRBD1|NA|TRBJ1-6
CASTTGGGSNSPLHF
TGTGCCAGCACTACAGGGGGCGGCTCGAATTCACCCCTCCACTTT
>TRBV24-1|TRBD2|NA|TRBJ2-2
CATSDPGGVVGELFF
TGTGCCACCAGTGACCCCGGGGGGGTAGTCGGGGAGCTGTTTTTT